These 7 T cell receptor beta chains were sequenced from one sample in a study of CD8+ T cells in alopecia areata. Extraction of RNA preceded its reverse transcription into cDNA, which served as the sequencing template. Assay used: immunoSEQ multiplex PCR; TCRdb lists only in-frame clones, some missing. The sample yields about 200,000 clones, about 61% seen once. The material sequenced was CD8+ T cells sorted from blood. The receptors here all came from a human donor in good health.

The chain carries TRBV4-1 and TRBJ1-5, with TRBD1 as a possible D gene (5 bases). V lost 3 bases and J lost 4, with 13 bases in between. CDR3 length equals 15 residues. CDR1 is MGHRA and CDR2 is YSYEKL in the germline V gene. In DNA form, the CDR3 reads TGCGCCAGCAGCCAGTATCCGGGGCAAAATCAGCCCCAGCATTTT. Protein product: CASSQYPGQNQPQHF.

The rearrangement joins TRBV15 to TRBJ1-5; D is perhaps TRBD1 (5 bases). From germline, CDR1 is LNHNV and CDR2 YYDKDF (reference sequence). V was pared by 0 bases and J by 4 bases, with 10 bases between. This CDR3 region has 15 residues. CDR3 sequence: CATSREGTENQPQHF. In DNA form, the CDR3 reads TGTGCCACCAGCAGAGAAGGGACCGAGAATCAGCCCCAGCATTTT.

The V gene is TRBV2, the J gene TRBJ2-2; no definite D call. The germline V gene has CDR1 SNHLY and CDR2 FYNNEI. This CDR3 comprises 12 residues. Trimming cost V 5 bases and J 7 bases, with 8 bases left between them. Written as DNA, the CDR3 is TGTGCCAGCAGTCCTTATGGCGGGGAGCTGTTTTTT. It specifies CASSPYGGELFF.

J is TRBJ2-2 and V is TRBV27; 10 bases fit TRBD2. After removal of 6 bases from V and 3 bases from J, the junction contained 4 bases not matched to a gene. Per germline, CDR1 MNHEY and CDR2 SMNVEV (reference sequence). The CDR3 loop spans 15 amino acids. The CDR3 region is CASSLSGGYTGELFF. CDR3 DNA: TGTGCCAGCAGCCTTAGCGGGGGGTACACCGGGGAGCTGTTTTTT.

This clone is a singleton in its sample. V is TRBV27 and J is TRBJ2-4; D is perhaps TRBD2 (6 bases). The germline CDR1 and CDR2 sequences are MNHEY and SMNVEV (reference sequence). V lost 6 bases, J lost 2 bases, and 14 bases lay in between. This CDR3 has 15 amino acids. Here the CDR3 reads CASRKGSGSKNIQYF. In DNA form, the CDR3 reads TGTGCCAGCAGAAAGGGGAGCGGGTCCAAAAACATTCAGTACTTC.

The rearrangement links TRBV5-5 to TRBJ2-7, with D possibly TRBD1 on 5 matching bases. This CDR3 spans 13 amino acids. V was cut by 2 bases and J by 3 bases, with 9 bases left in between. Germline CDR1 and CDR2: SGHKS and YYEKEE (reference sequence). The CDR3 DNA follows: TGTGCCAGCAGCTTCCAGGGCCGCTACGAGCAGTACTTC. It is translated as CASSFQGRYEQYF.

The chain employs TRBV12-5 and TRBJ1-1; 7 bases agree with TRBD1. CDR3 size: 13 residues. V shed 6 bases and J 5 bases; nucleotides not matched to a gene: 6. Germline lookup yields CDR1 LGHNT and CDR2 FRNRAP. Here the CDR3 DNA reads TGTGCTAGTGGGGGACAGATAGGGACTGAAGCTTTCTTT. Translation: CASGGQIGTEAFF.